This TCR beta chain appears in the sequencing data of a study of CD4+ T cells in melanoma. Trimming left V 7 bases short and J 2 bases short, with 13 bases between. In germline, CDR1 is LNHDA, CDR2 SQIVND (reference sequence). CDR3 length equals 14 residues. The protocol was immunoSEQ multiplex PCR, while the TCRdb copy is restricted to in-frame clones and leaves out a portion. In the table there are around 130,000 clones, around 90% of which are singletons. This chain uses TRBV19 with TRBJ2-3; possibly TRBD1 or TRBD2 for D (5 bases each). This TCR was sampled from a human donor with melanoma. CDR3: CASKAGSYTDTQYF. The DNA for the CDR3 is TGTGCCAGTAAGGCAGGGAGTTACACAGATACGCAGTATTTT.